Listed below are T cell receptor beta chains from one sample, sequenced in a study of control samples from healthy donors and cancer patients. Libraries were prepared by immunoSEQ multiplex PCR; TCRdb keeps only in-frame clonotypes and omits some of them. The repertoire has just under 150,000 clones, approximately 92% of them found once; the top ten carry approximately 3%. Sequencing was done on a sample of blood. These receptors were taken from a man aged 25-45 years in good health. CDR3s include the opening cysteine and the closing phenylalanine or tryptophan.

v_gene: TRBV19; CDR3aa: CASRTGTSSYNEQFF
v_gene: TRBV4-2; CDR3aa: CASSQGQTNYGYTF
v_gene: TRBV7-3; CDR3aa: CASSLTGTGRFTEAFF
v_gene: TRBV18; CDR3aa: CASSPRTGGGYTF
v_gene: TRBV27; CDR3aa: CATRVSGNYGYTF
v_gene: TRBV29-1; CDR3aa: CSVEPGQGAYEQYF
v_gene: TRBV5-8; CDR3aa: CASSFQQGATEAFF
v_gene: TRBV28; CDR3aa: CASSLYDRDDGYTF
v_gene: TRBV29-1; CDR3aa: CSVDLNTGELFF
v_gene: TRBV19; CDR3aa: CASSIDGQGRETQYF
v_gene: TRBV27; CDR3aa: CASSLSAASSYNEQFF
v_gene: TRBV27; CDR3aa: CASSLDSPRGPLHF
v_gene: TRBV15; CDR3aa: CATSRDQSPLHF
v_gene: TRBV11-3; CDR3aa: CASSLARPGLAPGELFF
v_gene: TRBV30; CDR3aa: CAWSVISNQPQHF
v_gene: TRBV12-3/TRBV12-4; CDR3aa: CASISYRASKAFF
v_gene: TRBV19; CDR3aa: CASSIDSRDRSGNTIYF
v_gene: TRBV10-3; CDR3aa: CAISDGGVGYGYTF
v_gene: TRBV28; CDR3aa: CASSLTGAESLYNSPLHF
v_gene: TRBV29-1; CDR3aa: CSVEVPSSGTGDYQPQHF
v_gene: TRBV7-3; CDR3aa: CASSSTPDEGEGYGYTF
v_gene: TRBV27; CDR3aa: CASSLGPYRVGTGELFF
v_gene: TRBV5-1; CDR3aa: CASSLGRGYMNGYTF
v_gene: TRBV15; CDR3aa: CATSRDGTSPTDTQYF
v_gene: TRBV27; CDR3aa: CASSAWTGNYGYTF
v_gene: TRBV5-1; CDR3aa: CASKQGNYGYTF
v_gene: TRBV5-1; CDR3aa: CASSLVGGSYEQYF
v_gene: TRBV20-1; CDR3aa: CSARDPPGYTF
v_gene: TRBV7-9; CDR3aa: CASSLVTGWNTEAFF
v_gene: TRBV20-1; CDR3aa: CSASDTASYNEQFF
v_gene: TRBV24-1; CDR3aa: CATSDQRQGANTDTQYF
v_gene: TRBV30; CDR3aa: CAWSGDRVTGNTIYF
v_gene: TRBV29-1; CDR3aa: CSVDQGGTEAFF
v_gene: TRBV11-2; CDR3aa: CASSLGPGNQPQHF
v_gene: TRBV14; CDR3aa: CASSQTWAGPNYGYTF
v_gene: TRBV3-1/TRBV3-2; CDR3aa: CASSPGLSGQQFF
v_gene: TRBV5-8; CDR3aa: CASSLGLKGSGANVLTF
v_gene: TRBV9; CDR3aa: CASSVVVQGGLNEQFF
v_gene: TRBV18; CDR3aa: CASSPDLTDTQYF
v_gene: TRBV12-3/TRBV12-4; CDR3aa: CASSLRSPLHF
v_gene: TRBV28; CDR3aa: CASSLWQAFNTGELFF
v_gene: TRBV29-1; CDR3aa: CSVGATSGGTYNEQFF
v_gene: TRBV19; CDR3aa: CASSTGQLLNEKLFF
v_gene: TRBV6-5; CDR3aa: CARGGGQGTEAFF
v_gene: TRBV11-3; CDR3aa: CASSLGERANEKLFF
v_gene: TRBV19; CDR3aa: CASSMRGAGQSPLHF
v_gene: TRBV7-9; CDR3aa: CASSLVLSYEQYF
v_gene: TRBV19; CDR3aa: CASTLGGNEQFF
v_gene: TRBV5-1; CDR3aa: CASSDRTPNSPLHF
v_gene: TRBV19; CDR3aa: CASSTNQGLGGYTF
v_gene: TRBV29-1; CDR3aa: CSVSGTGARGANVLTF
v_gene: TRBV7-9; CDR3aa: CASSLGGGRNTGELFF